Sequencing of this TCR beta chain was carried out in a study of T cells in Graves' hyperthyroidism and ophthalmopathy. RNA transcripts gave rise to amplified TCR beta CDR3 regions. The HTBI set primed first-round TCR CDR3 RT-PCR. TCRdb re-called the multiplex PCR reads with MiXCR, one entry per CDR3 protein. The sample gives some 200,000 distinct CDR3 sequences, roughly 18% of which show up once; approximately 46% is in the top ten. V lost 4 bases and J lost 0; bases outside the gene matches: 9. From germline, CDR1 is SNHLY and CDR2 FYNNEI. The CDR3 spans 19 residues. The sample holds many counts of this clonotype.

The rearrangement links TRBV2 to TRBJ2-6, with TRBD2 matching over 10 bases. The TCR sequence derives from a man between 45 and 60 years old with Graves' hyperthyroidism. The specimen was blood. The CDR3 sequence is CASSALSGRLYSGANVLTF. The CDR3 nucleotides read TGTGCCAGCAGTGCCCTTAGCGGGAGGCTTTACTCTGGGGCCAACGTCCTGACTTTC.